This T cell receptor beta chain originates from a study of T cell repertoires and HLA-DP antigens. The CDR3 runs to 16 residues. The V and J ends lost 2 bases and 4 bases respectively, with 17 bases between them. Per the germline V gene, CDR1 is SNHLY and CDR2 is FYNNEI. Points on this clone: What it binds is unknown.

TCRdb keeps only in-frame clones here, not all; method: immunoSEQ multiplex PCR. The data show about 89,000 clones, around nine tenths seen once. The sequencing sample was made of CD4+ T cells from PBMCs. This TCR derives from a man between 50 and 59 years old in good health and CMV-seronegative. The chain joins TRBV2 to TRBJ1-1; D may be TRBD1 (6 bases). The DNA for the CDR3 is TGTGCCAGCAGTGAAACGGGGGCCTGGGGACCCACTGAAGCTTTCTTT. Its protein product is CASSETGAWGPTEAFF.